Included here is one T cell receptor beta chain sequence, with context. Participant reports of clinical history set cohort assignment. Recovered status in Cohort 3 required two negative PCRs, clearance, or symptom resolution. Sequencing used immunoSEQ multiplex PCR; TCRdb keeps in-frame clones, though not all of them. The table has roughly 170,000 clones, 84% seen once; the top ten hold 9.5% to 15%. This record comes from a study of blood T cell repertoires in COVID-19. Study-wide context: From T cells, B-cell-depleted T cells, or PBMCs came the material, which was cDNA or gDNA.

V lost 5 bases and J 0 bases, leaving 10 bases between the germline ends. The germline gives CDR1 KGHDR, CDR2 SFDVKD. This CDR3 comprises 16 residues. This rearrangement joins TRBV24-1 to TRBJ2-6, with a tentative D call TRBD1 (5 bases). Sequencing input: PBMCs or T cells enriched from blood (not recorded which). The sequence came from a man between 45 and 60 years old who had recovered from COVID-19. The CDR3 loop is CATSGRDRSGANVLTF. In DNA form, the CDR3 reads TGTGCCACCAGTGGCAGGGATCGCTCTGGGGCCAACGTCCTGACTTTC.